This record concerns one T cell receptor beta chain sequence. The table came from immunoSEQ multiplex PCR; TCRdb's copy has only in-frame clones and leaves some out. The sample includes around 91,000 clones, roughly 81% of them seen just once. Autologous stem cell transplantation was followed by relapse in every patient, and brentuximab vedotin exposure varied. The data originate from a study of PD-1 blockade in classical Hodgkin lymphoma. With 8 bases clipped from V and 4 bases from J, the junction kept 6 bases outside the gene matches. The CDR3 is 13 residues long. Germline CDR1 SNHLY, CDR2 FYNNEI. The V gene is TRBV2, the J gene TRBJ1-1, with 8 bases matching TRBD1. The starting material was peripheral blood mononuclear cells (PBMCs), obtained before the second cycle of nivolumab. The sequence was collected from a human donor with classical Hodgkin lymphoma. DNA for the CDR3: TGTGCCAGCGGACCAGGGGGCATCACTGAAGCTTTCTTT. Its translation: CASGPGGITEAFF.